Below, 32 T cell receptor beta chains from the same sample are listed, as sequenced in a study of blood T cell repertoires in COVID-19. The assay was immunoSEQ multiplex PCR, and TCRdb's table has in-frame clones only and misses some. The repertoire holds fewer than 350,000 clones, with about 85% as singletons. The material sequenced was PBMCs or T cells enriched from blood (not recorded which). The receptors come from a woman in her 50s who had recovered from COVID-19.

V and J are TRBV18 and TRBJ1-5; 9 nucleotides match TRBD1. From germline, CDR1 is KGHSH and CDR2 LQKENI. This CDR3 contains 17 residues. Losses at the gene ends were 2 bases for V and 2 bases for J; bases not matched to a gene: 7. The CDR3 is CASSPNRGPIGNQPQHF. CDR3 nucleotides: TGTGCCAGCTCACCAAACAGGGGGCCGATCGGCAATCAGCCCCAGCATTTT.

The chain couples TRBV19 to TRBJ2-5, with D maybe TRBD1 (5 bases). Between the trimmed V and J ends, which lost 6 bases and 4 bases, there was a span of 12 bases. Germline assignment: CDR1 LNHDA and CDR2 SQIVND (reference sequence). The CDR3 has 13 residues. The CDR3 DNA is TGTGCCAGTAGACGTTGGGGCTCAGAGACCCAGTACTTC. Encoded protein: CASRRWGSETQYF.

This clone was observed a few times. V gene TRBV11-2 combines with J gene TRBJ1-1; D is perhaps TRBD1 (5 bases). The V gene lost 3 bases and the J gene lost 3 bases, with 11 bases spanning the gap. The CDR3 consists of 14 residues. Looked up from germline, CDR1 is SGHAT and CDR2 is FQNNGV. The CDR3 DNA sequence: TGTGCCAGCAGCTTGGGGGGGTTCTACACTGAAGCTTTCTTT. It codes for CASSLGGFYTEAFF.

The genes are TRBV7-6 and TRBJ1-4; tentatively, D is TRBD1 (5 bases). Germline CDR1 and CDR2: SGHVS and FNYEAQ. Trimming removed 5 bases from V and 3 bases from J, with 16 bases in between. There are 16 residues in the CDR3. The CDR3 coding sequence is TGTGCCAGCAGCCCCAGAGACAGCCCTTCTAATGAAAAACTGTTTTTT. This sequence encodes CASSPRDSPSNEKLFF.

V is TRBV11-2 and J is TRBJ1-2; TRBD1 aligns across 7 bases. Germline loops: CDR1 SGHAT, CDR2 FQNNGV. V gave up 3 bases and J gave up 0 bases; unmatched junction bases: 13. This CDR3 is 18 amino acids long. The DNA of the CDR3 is TGTGCCAGCAGCTTTCTTTTGGGACAGATAAAAACTAACTATGGCTACACCTTC. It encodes CASSFLLGQIKTNYGYTF.

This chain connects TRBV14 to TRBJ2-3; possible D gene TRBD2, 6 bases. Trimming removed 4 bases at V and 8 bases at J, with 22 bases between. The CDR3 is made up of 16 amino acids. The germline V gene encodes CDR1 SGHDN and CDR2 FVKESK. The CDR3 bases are TGTGCCAGCAGCCCAGACCGGGCGTCCGGGGGTCGTACGCAGTATTTT. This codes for CASSPDRASGGRTQYF.

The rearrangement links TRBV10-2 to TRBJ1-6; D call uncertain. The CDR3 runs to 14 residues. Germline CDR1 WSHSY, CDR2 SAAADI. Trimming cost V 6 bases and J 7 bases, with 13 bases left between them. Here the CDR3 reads CASRSPGENSPLHF. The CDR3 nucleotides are TGCGCCAGCAGAAGTCCCGGAGAAAATTCACCCCTCCACTTT.

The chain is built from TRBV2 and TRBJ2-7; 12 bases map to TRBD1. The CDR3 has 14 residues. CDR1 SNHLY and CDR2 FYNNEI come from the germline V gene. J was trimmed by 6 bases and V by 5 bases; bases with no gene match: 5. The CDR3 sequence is CASSLGQGATEQYF. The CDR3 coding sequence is TGTGCCAGCAGTTTGGGACAGGGGGCTACCGAGCAGTACTTC. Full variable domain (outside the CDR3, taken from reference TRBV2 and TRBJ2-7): EPEVTQTPSHQVTQMGQEVILRCVPISNHLYFYWYRQILGQKVEFLVSFYNNEISEKSEIFDDQFSVERPDGSNFTLKIRSTKLEDSAMYFCASSLGQGATEQYFGPGTRLTVT.

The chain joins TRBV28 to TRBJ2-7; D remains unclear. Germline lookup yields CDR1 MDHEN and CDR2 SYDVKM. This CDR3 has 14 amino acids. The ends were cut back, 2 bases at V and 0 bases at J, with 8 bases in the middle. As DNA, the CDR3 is TGTGCCAGCAGTTTACTCTCCCGCTCCTACGAGCAGTACTTC. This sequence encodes CASSLLSRSYEQYF.

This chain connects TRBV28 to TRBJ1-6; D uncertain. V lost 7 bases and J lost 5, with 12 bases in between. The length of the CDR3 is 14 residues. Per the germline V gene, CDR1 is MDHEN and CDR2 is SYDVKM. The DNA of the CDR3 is TGTGCCAGCACTCCTGGGAGGGATAATTCACCCCTCCACTTT. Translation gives CASTPGRDNSPLHF.

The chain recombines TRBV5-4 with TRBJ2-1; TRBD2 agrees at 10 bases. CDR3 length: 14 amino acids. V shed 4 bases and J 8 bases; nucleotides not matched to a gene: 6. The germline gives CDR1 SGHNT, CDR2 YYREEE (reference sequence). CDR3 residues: CASSTKREGDEQFF. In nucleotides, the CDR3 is TGTGCCAGCAGCACAAAGCGGGAGGGGGATGAGCAGTTCTTC.

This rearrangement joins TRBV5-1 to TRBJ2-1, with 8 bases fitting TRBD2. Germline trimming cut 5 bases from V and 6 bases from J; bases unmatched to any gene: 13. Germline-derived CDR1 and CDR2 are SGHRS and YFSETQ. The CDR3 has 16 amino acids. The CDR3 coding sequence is TGCGCCAGCAGAAGGGCCCTAGCGGGTTTGGGCAATGAGCAGTTCTTC. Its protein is CASRRALAGLGNEQFF.

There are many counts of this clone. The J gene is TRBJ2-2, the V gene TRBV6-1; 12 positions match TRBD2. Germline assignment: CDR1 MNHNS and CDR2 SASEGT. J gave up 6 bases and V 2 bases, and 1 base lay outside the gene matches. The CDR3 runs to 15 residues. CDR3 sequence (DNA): TGTGCCAGCAGTGAACTAGCGGGGGGGCCCGGGGAGCTGTTTTTT. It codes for CASSELAGGPGELFF.

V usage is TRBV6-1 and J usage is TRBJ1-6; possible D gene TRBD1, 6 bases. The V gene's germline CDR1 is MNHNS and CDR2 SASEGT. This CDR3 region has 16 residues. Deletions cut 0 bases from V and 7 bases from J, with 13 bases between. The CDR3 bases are TGTGCCAGCAGTGAAGCAGGGGGGGGCCGAAATTCACCCCTCCACTTT. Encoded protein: CASSEAGGGRNSPLHF.

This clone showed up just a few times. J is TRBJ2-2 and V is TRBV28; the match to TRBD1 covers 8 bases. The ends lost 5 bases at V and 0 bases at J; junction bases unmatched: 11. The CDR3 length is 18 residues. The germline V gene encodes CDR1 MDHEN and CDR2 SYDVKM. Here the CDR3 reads CASSTWGQEGPNTGELFF. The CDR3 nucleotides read TGTGCCAGCAGTACATGGGGACAGGAGGGGCCGAACACCGGGGAGCTGTTTTTT.

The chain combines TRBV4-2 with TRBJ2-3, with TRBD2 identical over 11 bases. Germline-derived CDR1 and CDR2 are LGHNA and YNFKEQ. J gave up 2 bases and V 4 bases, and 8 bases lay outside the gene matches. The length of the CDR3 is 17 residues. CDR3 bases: TGTGCCAGCAGCCTGGAACGGACTAGCGGGTTCACAGATACGCAGTATTTT. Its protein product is CASSLERTSGFTDTQYF.

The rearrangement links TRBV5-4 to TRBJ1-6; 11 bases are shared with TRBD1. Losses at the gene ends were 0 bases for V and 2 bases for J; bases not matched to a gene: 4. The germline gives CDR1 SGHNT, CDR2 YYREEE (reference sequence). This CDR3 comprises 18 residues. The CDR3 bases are TGTGCCAGCAGCTTGGGAGGGACAGGGGGAACCTATAATTCACCCCTCCACTTT. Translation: CASSLGGTGGTYNSPLHF.

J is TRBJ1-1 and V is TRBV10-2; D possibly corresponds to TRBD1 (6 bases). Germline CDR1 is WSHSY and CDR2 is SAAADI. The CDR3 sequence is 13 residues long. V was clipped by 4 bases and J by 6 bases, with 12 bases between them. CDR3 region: CASSADSNSEAFF. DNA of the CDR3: TGCGCCAGCAGTGCGGACAGCAACTCTGAAGCTTTCTTT.

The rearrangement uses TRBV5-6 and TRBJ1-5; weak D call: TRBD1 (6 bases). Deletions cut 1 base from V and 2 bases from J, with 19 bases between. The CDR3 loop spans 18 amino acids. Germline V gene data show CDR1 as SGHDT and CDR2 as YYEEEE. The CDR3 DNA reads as TGTGCCAGCAGCTTGTGGGTGAAACAGGGTGGCGGCAATCAGCCCCAGCATTTT. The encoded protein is CASSLWVKQGGGNQPQHF.

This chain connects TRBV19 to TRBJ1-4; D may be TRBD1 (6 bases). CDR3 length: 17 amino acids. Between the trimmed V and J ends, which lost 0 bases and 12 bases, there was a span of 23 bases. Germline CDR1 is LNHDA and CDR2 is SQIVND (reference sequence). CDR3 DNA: TGTGCCAGTAGTATAGACGTACAGGGCGGCTCGGTCGGGGAACTGTTTTTT. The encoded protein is CASSIDVQGGSVGELFF.

The CDR3 sequence: CASSKGTGGDTEAFF. The CDR3 DNA reads as TGTGCCAGTAGTAAGGGGACAGGGGGGGACACTGAAGCTTTCTTT. The chain recombines TRBV19 with TRBJ1-1; 11 nucleotides align to TRBD1. Germline CDR1 LNHDA, CDR2 SQIVND (reference sequence). CDR3 length: 15 residues. After removal of 4 bases from V and 3 bases from J, the junction contained 4 bases not matched to a gene.

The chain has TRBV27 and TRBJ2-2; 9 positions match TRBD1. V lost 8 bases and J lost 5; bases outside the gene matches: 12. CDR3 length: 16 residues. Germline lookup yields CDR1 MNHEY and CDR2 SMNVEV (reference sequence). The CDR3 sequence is CASRQPGQGVTGELFF. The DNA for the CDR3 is TGTGCCAGCCGCCAGCCGGGACAGGGTGTGACCGGGGAGCTGTTTTTT.

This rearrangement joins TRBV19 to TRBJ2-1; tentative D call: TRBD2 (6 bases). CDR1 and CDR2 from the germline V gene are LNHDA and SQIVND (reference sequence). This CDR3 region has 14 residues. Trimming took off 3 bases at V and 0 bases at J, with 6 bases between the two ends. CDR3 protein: CASSIGSSYNEQFF. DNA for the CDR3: TGTGCCAGTAGTATCGGGAGCTCCTACAATGAGCAGTTCTTC.

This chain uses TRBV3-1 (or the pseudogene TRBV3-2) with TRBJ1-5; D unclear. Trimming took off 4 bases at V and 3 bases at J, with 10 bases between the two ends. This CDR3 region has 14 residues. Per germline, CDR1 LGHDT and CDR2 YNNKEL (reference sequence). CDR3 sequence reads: CASSRGLTNQPQHF. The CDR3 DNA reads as TGTGCCAGCAGCCGCGGACTGACCAATCAGCCCCAGCATTTT.

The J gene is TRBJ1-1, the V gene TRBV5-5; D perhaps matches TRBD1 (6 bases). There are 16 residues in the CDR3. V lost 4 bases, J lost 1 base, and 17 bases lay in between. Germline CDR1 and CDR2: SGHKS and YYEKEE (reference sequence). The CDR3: CASSSAPLTGNTEAFF. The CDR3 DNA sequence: TGTGCCAGCAGCAGCGCCCCTTTGACAGGGAACACTGAAGCTTTCTTT.

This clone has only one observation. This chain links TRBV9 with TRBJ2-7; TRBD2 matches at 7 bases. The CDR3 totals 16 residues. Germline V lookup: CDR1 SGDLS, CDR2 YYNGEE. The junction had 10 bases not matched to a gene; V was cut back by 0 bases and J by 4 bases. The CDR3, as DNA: TGTGCCAGCAGCGTAGGGGGAGGGCTAGCGACTTACGAGCAGTACTTC. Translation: CASSVGGGLATYEQYF.

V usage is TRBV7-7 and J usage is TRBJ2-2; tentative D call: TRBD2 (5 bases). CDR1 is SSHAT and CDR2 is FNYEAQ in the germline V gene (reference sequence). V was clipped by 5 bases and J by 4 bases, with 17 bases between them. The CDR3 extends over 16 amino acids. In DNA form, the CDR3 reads TGTGCCAGCAGCCCGAGGGAGAGCCTCGGCACCGGGGAGCTGTTTTTT. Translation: CASSPRESLGTGELFF.

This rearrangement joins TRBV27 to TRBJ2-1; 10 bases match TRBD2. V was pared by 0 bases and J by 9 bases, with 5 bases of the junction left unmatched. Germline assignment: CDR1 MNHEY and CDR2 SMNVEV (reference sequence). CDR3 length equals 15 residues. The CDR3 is CASSLSAGGPSEQFF. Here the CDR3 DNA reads TGTGCCAGCAGTTTATCAGCGGGGGGGCCCTCTGAGCAGTTCTTC.

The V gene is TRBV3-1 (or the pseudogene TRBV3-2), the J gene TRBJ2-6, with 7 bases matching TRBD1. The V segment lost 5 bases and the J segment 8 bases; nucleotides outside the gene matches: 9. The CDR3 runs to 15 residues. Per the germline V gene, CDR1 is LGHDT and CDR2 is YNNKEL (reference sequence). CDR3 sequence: CASSTRDSLTNVLTF. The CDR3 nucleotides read TGTGCCAGCAGCACCCGGGACAGTTTAACCAACGTCCTGACTTTC.

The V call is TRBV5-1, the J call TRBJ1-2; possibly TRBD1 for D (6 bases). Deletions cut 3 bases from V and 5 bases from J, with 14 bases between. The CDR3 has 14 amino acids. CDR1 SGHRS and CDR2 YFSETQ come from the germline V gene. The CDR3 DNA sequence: TGCGCCAGCAGCTCGAACAGGGATCAGTATGGCTACACCTTC. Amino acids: CASSSNRDQYGYTF.

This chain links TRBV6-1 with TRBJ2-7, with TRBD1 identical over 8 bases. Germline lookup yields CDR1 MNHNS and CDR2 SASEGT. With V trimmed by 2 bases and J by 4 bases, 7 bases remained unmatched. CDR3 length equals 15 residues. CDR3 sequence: CASSERGTGPYEQYF. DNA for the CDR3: TGTGCCAGCAGTGAACGGGGGACAGGACCGTACGAGCAGTACTTC.

The CDR3 sequence: CATSDPTSSYEQYF. The CDR3 DNA follows: TGTGCCACCAGTGATCCCACAAGCTCCTACGAGCAGTACTTC. The V gene is TRBV24-1, the J gene TRBJ2-7; unclear D gene. Germline CDR1 and CDR2: KGHDR and SFDVKD. The V and J ends lost 3 bases and 0 bases respectively, with 8 bases between them. CDR3 size: 14 residues.